This T cell receptor (beta chain) was identified in a study of CD8 T cells in ankylosing spondylitis. Notes on the study in general: Reportedly, significant enrichment of disease-linked clones occurred in matched ankylosing spondylitis synovial fluid.

Details on this clonotype: Its antigen is as yet unknown.

The length of the CDR3 is 11 residues. The V and J ends lost 6 bases and 12 bases respectively, with 14 bases between them. As the method for making TCR beta libraries, quantitative 5'-RACE with molecular barcodes was used. A single record per CDR3 protein comes from TCRdb applying MiXCR to the 5' RACE reads. Here the sample spans nearly 350,000 distinct CDR3 sequences, roughly 15% being singletons. The clonotype comes from a male donor with ankylosing spondylitis or in good health (not recorded which). The sample was blood, either unsorted or a sorted T cell fraction (not recorded which). V usage is TRBV12-3 or TRBV12-4 and J usage is TRBJ1-1, with D tentatively TRBD1 (5 bases). The CDR3 loop reads CASSRRQYSFF. In DNA, the CDR3 is TGTGCCAGCAGCCGACGACAGTATTCTTTCTTT.